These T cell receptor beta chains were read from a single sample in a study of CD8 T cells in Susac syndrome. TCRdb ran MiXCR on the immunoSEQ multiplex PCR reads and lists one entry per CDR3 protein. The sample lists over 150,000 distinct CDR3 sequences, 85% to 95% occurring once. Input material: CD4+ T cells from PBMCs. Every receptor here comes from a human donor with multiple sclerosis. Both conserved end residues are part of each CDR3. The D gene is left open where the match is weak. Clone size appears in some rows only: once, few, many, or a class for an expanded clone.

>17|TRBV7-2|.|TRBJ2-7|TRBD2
CASSRTPQRGETYEQYF
TGTGCCAGCAGCCGGACACCACAGCGGGGGGAAACCTACGAGCAGTACTTC
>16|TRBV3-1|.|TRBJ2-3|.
CASSQNTPTNGDTQYF
TGTGCCAGCAGCCAAAATACCCCGACTAACGGAGATACGCAGTATTTT
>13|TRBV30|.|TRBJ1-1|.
CAWRTTGGTEAFF
TGTGCCTGGAGGACAACCGGGGGAACTGAAGCTTTCTTT
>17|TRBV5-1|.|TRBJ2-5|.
CASSLDGRRGKSETQHF
TGCGCCAGCAGCTTGGACGGTCGGCGGGGTAAATCAGAGACCCAGCACTTC
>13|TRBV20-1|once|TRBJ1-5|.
CSARDQFGQPQHF
TGCAGTGCTAGAGATCAATTTGGCCAGCCCCAGCATTTT
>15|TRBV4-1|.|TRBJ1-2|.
CASSQETTSSYGYTF
TGCGCCAGCAGCCAAGAGACGACAAGCAGCTATGGCTACACCTTC
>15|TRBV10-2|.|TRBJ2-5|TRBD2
CASSEWLAGQETQYF
TGCGCCAGCAGTGAGTGGCTAGCGGGCCAAGAGACCCAGTACTTC
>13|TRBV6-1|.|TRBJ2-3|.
CAIALSGTDTQYF
TGTGCCATCGCCCTATCGGGGACAGATACGCAGTATTTT
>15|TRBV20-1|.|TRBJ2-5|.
CSASIFGGRSETQYF
TGCAGTGCTAGTATTTTTGGGGGGCGTTCGGAGACCCAGTACTTC
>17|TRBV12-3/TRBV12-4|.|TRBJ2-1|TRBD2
CASRTTSGRISYNEQFF
TGTGCCAGCAGGACCACTAGCGGGAGAATCTCCTACAATGAGCAGTTCTTC
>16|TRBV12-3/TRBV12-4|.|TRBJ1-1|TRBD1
CASSLKGTGMNTEAFF
TGTGCCAGCAGTTTAAAAGGGACAGGCATGAACACTGAAGCTTTCTTT
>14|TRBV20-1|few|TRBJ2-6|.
CSASQGAGANVLTF
TGCAGTGCTAGTCAGGGTGCTGGGGCCAACGTCCTGACTTTC
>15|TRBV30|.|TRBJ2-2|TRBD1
CAWRKQGADTGELFF
TGTGCCTGGAGAAAACAGGGGGCGGACACCGGGGAGCTGTTTTTT
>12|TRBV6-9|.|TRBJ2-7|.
CASSSSGIQKYF
TGTGCCAGCAGTTCTTCCGGGATTCAAAAGTACTTC
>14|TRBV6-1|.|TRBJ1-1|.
CASSEIIGGTEAFF
TGTGCCAGCAGTGAAATAATCGGGGGAACTGAAGCTTTCTTT
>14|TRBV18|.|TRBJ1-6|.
CASSLVRDNSPLHF
TGTGCCAGCTCACTAGTTCGGGATAATTCACCCCTCCACTTT
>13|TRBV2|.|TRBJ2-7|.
CASSDSGTDEQYF
TGTGCCAGCAGTGATTCGGGCACTGACGAGCAGTACTTC
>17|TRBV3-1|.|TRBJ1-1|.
CASSQDGGRSDVTEAFF
TGTGCCAGCAGCCAAGATGGAGGCAGATCCGACGTCACTGAAGCTTTCTTT
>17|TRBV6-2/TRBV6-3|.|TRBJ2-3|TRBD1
CASRPRGNDRGTDTQYF
TGTGCCAGCAGACCCCGAGGAAACGACAGGGGCACAGATACGCAGTATTTT
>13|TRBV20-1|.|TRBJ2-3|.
CSARAPARDTQYF
TGCAGTGCTAGGGCCCCAGCCCGGGATACGCAGTATTTT
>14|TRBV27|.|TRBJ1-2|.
CASSHYPNLYGYTF
TGTGCCAGCAGTCACTACCCAAATCTCTATGGCTACACCTTC
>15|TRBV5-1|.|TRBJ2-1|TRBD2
CASSAALAGYNEQFF
TGCGCCAGCAGCGCCGCACTAGCGGGCTACAATGAGCAGTTCTTC
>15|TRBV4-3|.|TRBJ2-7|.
CASSQDWVAAYEQYF
TGCGCCAGCAGCCAAGATTGGGTAGCGGCCTACGAGCAGTACTTC
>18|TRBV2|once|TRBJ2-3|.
CASSEPGGAARGVDTQYF
TGTGCCAGCAGTGAACCGGGCGGGGCTGCCCGAGGCGTAGATACGCAGTATTTT
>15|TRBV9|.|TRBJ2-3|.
CASSVGVSGSDTQYF
TGTGCCAGCAGCGTAGGGGTTAGTGGCAGTGATACGCAGTATTTT
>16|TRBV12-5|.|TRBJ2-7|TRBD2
CASGLVYSGPSYEQYF
TGTGCTAGTGGTTTGGTGTATAGCGGGCCTTCCTACGAGCAGTACTTC
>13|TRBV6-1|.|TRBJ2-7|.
CASKSTEIYEQYF
TGTGCCAGCAAATCAACTGAGATCTACGAGCAGTACTTC
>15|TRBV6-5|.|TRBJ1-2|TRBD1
CASSSIHRGSYGYTF
TGTGCCAGCAGTTCAATTCACAGGGGAAGCTATGGCTACACCTTC
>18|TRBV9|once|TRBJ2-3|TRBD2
CASSAGTSGGSFTDTQYF
TGTGCCAGCAGCGCTGGGACTAGCGGGGGATCTTTCACAGATACGCAGTATTTT
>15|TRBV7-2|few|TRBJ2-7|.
CASSLGTGSSYEQYF
TGTGCCAGCAGCTTAGGAACAGGGAGCTCCTACGAGCAGTACTTC
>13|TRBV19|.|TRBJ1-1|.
CASSAGLYTEAFF
TGTGCCAGTAGTGCAGGACTGTACACTGAAGCTTTCTTT
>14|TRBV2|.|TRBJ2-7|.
CASRVDSGSYEQYF
TGTGCCAGCAGAGTCGATTCCGGGAGCTACGAGCAGTACTTC
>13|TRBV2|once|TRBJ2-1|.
CASRGDSWGEQFF
TGTGCCAGCAGGGGGGACTCGTGGGGGGAGCAGTTCTTC
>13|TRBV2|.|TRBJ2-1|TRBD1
CASSRDRGDEQFF
TGTGCCAGCAGTCGGGACAGGGGCGATGAGCAGTTCTTC
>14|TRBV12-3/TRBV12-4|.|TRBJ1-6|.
CASSLTGYNSPLHF
TGTGCCAGCAGTTTAACGGGCTATAATTCACCCCTCCACTTT
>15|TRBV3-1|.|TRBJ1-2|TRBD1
CASSHYQGGGYGYTF
TGTGCCAGCAGCCATTACCAGGGGGGGGGCTATGGCTACACCTTC
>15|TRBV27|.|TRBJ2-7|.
CASSPDRRSDYEQYF
TGTGCCAGCAGCCCCGACAGGAGAAGCGACTACGAGCAGTACTTC
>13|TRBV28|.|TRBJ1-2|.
CASSLSGYSGYTF
TGTGCCAGCAGTTTATCGGGATACAGCGGCTACACCTTC
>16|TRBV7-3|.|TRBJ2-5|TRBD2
CASSPSLAGGRETQYF
TGTGCCAGCAGCCCCTCACTAGCGGGGGGCCGAGAGACCCAGTACTTC
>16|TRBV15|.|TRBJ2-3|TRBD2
CATSRGASGRIDTQYF
TGTGCCACCAGCAGAGGGGCTAGCGGGAGAATAGATACGCAGTATTTT
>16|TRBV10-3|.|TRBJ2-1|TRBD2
CAISERAGGPSNEQFF
TGTGCCATCAGCGAAAGAGCGGGAGGGCCGAGCAATGAGCAGTTCTTC
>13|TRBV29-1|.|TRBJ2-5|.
CSVVRGYQETQYF
TGCAGCGTTGTCCGAGGGTACCAAGAGACCCAGTACTTC
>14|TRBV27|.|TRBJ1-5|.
CASSPGMGNQPQHF
TGTGCCAGCAGTCCCGGGATGGGCAATCAGCCCCAGCATTTT
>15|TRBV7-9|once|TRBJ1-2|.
CASSLAQAGGYGYTF
TGTGCCAGCAGCTTAGCGCAGGCGGGGGGCTATGGCTACACCTTC
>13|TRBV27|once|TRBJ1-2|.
CASSTRQYYGYTF
TGTGCCAGCTCTACGCGACAGTACTATGGCTACACCTTC
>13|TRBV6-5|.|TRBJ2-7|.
CASGSTSSYEQYF
TGTGCCAGCGGCTCAACCAGCTCCTACGAGCAGTACTTC
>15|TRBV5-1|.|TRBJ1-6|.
CASSPAENYNSPLHF
TGCGCCAGCAGTCCGGCAGAGAATTATAATTCACCCCTCCACTTT
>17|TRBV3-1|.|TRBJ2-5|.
CASSQDGWGRTSETQYF
TGTGCCAGCAGCCAAGATGGGTGGGGGAGGACTTCGGAGACCCAGTACTTC
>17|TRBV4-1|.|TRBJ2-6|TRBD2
CASSPREGRAGANVLTF
TGCGCCAGCAGCCCGCGGGAGGGCCGGGCCGGGGCCAACGTCCTGACTTTC
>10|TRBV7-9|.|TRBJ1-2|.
CASSFMEATF
TGTGCCAGCAGCTTTATGGAAGCCACCTTC
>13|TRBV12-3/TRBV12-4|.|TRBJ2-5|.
CASSPGGLKTQYF
TGTGCCAGCAGTCCTGGGGGTCTGAAGACCCAGTACTTC